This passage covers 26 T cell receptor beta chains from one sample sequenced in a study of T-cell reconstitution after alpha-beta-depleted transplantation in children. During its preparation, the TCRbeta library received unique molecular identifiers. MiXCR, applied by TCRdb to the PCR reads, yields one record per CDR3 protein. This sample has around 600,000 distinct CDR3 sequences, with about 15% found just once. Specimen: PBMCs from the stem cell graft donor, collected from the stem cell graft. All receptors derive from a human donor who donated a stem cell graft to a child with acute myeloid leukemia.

This CDR3 reads CATLSGGSTDTQYF. The DNA for the CDR3 is TGTGCCACCCTTAGCGGGGGTAGCACAGATACGCAGTATTTT. The chain couples TRBV7-9 to TRBJ2-3, with 9 bases fitting TRBD2. Germline CDR1 SEHNR, CDR2 FQNEAQ (reference sequence). J gave up 0 bases and V 10 bases, and 5 bases lay outside the gene matches. The CDR3 consists of 14 residues. Filled out from reference TRBV7-9 and TRBJ2-3, the complete variable domain reads DTGVSQNPRHKITKRGQNVTFRCDPISEHNRLYWYRQTLGQGPEFLTYFQNEAQLEKSRLLSDRFSAERPKGSFSTLEIQRTEQGDSAMYLCATLSGGSTDTQYFGPGTRLTVL.

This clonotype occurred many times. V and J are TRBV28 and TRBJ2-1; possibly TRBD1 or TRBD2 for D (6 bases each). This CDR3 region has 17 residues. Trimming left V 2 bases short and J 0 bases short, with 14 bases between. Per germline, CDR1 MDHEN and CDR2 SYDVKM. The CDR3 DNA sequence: TGTGCCAGCAGTTTACCCGGGGGCCCAAGCTCCTACAATGAGCAGTTCTTC. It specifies CASSLPGGPSSYNEQFF.

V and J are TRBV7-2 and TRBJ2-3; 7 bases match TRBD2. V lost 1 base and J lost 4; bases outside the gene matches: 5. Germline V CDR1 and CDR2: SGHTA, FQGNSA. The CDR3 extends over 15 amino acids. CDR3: CASSLERTSSDTQYF. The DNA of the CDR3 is TGTGCCAGCAGCTTAGAAAGGACTAGTTCAGATACGCAGTATTTT.

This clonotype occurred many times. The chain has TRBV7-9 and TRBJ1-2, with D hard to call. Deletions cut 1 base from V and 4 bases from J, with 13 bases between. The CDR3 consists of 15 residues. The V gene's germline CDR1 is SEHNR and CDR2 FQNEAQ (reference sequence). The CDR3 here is CASSLEQLNPYGYTF. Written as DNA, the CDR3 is TGTGCCAGCAGCTTAGAACAGCTTAACCCCTATGGCTACACCTTC.

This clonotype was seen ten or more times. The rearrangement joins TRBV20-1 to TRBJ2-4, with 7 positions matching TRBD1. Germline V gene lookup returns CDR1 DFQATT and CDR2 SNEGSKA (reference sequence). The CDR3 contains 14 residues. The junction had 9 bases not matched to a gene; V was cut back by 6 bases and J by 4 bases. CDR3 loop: CSAVNRGRKNIQYF. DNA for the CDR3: TGCAGTGCCGTCAATAGGGGGCGGAAAAACATTCAGTACTTC.

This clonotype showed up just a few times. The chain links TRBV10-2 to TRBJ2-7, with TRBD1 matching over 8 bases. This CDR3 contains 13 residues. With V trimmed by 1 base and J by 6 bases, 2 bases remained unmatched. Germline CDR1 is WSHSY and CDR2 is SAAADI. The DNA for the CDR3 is TGCGCCAGCAGTGAGTTGGACAGGGCCGAGCAGTACGTC. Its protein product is CASSELDRAEQYV.

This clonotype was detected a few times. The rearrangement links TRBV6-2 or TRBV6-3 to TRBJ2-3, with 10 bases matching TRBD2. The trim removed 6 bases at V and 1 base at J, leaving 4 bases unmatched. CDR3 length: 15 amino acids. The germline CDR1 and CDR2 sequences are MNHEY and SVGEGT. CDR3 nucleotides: TGTGCCAGCAGGACCGGACTAGCGGGCACAGATACGCAGTATTTT. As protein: CASRTGLAGTDTQYF.

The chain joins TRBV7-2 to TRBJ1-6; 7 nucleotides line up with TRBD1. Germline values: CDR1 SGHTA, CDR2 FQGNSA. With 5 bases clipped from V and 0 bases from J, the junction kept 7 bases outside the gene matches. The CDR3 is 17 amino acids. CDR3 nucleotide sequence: TGTGCCAGCAGCCTACAGGGGCCCCGCTCCTATAATTCACCCCTCCACTTT. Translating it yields CASSLQGPRSYNSPLHF.

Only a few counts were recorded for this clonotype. CDR3 nucleotide sequence: TGCAGCGCCAGAAGCCAGGGGGCTGAATACGAGCAGTACTTC. Amino acids: CSARSQGAEYEQYF. The chain uses TRBV29-1 and TRBJ2-7, with TRBD1 matching 8 bases. CDR1 is SQVTM and CDR2 is ANQGSEA in the germline V gene. The CDR3 sequence is 14 residues long. The V gene end was trimmed by 7 bases and the J gene end by 4 bases; junction bases not matched to a gene: 12.

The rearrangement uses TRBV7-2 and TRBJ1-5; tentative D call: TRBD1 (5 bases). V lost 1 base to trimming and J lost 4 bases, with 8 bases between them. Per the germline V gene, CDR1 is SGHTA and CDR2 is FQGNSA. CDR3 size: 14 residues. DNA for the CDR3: TGTGCCAGCAGCTTAGTGACAGAGAATCAGCCCCAGCATTTT. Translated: CASSLVTENQPQHF.

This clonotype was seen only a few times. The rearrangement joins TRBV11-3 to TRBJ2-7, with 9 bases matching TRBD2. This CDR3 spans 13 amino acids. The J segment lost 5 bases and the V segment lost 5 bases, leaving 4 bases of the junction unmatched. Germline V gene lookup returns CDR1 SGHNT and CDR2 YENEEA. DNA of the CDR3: TGTGCCAGCAGCAAGGGACTAGCTCACGAGCAGTACTTC. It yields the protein CASSKGLAHEQYF.

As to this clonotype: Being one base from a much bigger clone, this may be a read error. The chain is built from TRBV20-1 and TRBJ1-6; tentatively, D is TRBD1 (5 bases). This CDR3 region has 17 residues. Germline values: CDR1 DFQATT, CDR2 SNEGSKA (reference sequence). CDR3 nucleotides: TGCAGTGCTAGGGCTCCGCTGTGGGGGAATAGGAGTTCACCCCTCTACTTT. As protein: CSARAPLWGNRSSPLYF.

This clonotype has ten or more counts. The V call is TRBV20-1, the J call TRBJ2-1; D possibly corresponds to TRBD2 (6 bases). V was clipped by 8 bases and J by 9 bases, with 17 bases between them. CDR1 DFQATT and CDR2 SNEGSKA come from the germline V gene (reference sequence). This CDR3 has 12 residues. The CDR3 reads CSPYRTGVEQFF. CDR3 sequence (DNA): TGCAGTCCATATAGAACGGGGGTTGAGCAGTTCTTC.

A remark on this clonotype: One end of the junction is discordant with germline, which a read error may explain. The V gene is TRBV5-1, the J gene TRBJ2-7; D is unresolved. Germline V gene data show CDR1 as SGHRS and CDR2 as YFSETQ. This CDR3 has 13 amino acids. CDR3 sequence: CASSYQSSHEQYF. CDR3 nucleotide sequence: TGCGCCAGCAGCTACCAAAGCTCCCACGAGCAGTACTTC.

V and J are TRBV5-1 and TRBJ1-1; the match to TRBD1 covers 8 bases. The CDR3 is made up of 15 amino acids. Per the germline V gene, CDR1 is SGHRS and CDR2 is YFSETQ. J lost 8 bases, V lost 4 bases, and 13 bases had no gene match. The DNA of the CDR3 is TGCGCCAGCAGCACGAGAACAGGGGGTTGGCCCGAAGCTTTCTTT. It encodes CASSTRTGGWPEAFF.

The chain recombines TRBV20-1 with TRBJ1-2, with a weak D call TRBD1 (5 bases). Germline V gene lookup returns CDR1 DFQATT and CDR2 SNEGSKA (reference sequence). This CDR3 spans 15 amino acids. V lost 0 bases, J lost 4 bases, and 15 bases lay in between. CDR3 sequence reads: CSARDLGAGRYGYTF. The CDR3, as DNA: TGCAGTGCTAGAGATCTAGGGGCGGGTCGCTATGGCTACACCTTC.

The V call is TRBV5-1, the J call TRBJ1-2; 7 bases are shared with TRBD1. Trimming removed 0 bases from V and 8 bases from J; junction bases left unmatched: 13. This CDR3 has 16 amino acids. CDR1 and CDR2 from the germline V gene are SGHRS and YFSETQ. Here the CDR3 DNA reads TGCGCCAGCAGCTTGGCAACACAGGGGTTGGCGGACGGCTACACCTTC. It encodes CASSLATQGLADGYTF.

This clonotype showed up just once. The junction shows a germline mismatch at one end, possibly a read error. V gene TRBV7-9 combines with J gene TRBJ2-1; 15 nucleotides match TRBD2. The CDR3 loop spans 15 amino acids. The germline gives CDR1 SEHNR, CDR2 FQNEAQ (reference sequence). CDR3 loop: CPSSPGTSGGKEQFF. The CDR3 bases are TGTCCCAGCAGCCCTGGGACTAGCGGGGGGAAAGAGCAGTTCTTC.

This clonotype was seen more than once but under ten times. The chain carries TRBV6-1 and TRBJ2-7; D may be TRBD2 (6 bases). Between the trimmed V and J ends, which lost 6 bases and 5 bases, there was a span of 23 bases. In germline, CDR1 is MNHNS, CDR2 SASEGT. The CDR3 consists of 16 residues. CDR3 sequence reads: CASSLGGTGITHEQYF. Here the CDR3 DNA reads TGTGCCAGCAGCCTCGGGGGAACGGGCATCACCCACGAGCAGTACTTC.

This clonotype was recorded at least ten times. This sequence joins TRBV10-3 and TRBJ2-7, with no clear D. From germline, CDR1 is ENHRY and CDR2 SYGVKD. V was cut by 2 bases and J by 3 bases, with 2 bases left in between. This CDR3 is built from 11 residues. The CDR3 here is CAISEDYEQYF. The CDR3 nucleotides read TGTGCCATCAGTGAGGACTACGAGCAGTACTTC.

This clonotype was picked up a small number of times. This CDR3 is CSVKGVNTEAFF. CDR3 bases: TGCAGCGTTAAAGGCGTGAACACTGAAGCTTTCTTT. V gene TRBV29-1 combines with J gene TRBJ1-1; D uncertain. The V gene's germline CDR1 is SQVTM and CDR2 ANQGSEA. V lost 5 bases to trimming and J lost 0 bases, with 7 bases between them. This CDR3 has 12 residues.

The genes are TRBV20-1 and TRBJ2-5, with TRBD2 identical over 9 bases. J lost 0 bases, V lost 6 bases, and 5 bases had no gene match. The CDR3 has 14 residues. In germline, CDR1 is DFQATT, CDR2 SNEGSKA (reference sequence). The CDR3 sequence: CSAQAGGYQETQYF. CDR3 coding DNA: TGCAGTGCACAAGCGGGGGGTTACCAAGAGACCCAGTACTTC.

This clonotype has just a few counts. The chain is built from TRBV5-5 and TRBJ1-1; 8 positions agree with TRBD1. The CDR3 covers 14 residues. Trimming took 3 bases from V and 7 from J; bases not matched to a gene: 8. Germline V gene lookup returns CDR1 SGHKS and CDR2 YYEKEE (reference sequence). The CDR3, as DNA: TGTGCCAGCAGCTACAGGGGGAGAGATAATGAAGCTTTCTTT. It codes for CASSYRGRDNEAFF.

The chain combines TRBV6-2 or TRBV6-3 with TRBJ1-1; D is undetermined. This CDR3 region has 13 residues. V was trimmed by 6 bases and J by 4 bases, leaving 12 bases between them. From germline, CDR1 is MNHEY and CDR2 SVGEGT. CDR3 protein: CASSEYAGTEAFF. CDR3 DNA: TGTGCCAGCAGCGAATACGCGGGCACTGAAGCTTTCTTT.

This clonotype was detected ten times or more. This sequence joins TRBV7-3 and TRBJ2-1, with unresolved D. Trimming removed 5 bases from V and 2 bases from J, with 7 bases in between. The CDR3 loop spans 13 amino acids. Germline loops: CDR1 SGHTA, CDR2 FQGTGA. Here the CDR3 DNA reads TGTGCCAGCAGCGGGGAACCCTACAATGAGCAGTTCTTC. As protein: CASSGEPYNEQFF.

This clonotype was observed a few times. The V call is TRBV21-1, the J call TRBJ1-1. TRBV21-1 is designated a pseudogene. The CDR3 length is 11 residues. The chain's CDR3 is CASTETAVAFF. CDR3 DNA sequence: TGTGCCAGCACCGAAACGGCGGTTGCTTTCTTT.